This entry describes one T cell receptor beta chain. No antigen is known for it. Different DNA sequences within this sample yield the same CDR3. Clones were sequenced by immunoSEQ multiplex PCR, and TCRdb holds only the in-frame ones, with some missing. The sample holds some 65,000 clones, around 81% seen once. During the collection period, no donor immune events like infections were recorded. V was cut by 8 bases and J by 5 bases, with 19 bases left in between. The CDR3 is made up of 14 amino acids. Germline CDR1 and CDR2: SGDLS and YYNGEE. The data were obtained in a study of identifying expanded T cells in peripheral blood. Study-level points and caveats: Two-week clone count variance significantly increased as total template count grew. Differentially abundant clones: 0.95 to 1.5 between replicates, 15 to 17 at two to three weeks, over 18 at four.

Sequences were obtained from blood. The receptor comes from a person aged 18-70 years in good health. The genes are TRBV9 and TRBJ1-1, with D maybe TRBD1 (6 bases). The CDR3 DNA sequence: TGTGCCAGTAGCCAGGGGACCCAGTCGACTGAAGCTTTCTTT. Its translation is CASSQGTQSTEAFF.